This TCR beta chain was recorded in a study of blood T cell repertoires in COVID-19. Study-wide background: Whether acute or convalescent, the COVID-19 samples came from the United States, Italy and Spain.

V lost 4 bases and J lost 7; bases outside the gene matches: 3. The CDR3 loop spans 14 amino acids. Germline assignment: CDR1 SNHLY and CDR2 FYNNEI. Original data processing: Amplification from reference gene primers served as the basis for estimated nucleated cell counts. This table comes from immunoSEQ multiplex PCR, and its TCRdb copy is limited to in-frame clones, with some not included. V and J calls and clone size are copied from that table; D and trimming were computed from the DNA. The sample consists of 100,000 to 120,000 clones, around 90% of them appearing once. The chain joins TRBV2 to TRBJ1-4, with 10 positions matching TRBD1. The sequence was collected from a woman between 50 and 59 years old with acute or convalescent COVID-19. Sequencing was performed on peripheral blood. The CDR3: CASSAGTGVEKLFF. In DNA, the CDR3 is TGTGCCAGCAGTGCAGGGACAGGGGTTGAAAAACTGTTTTTT.